The rows below give T cell receptor beta chains drawn from one sample of a study of blood T cell repertoires in COVID-19. Libraries were prepared by immunoSEQ multiplex PCR; TCRdb keeps only in-frame clonotypes and omits some of them. This table has 300,000 to 400,000 clones, 88% appearing once. Specimen: PBMCs or T cells enriched from blood (not recorded which). The receptors stem from a woman aged 18-35 years who had recovered from COVID-19. CDR3s include the opening cysteine and the closing phenylalanine or tryptophan. A D gene is named only where the DNA matches it firmly. Clone size, where shown, is once, few, many, or a class for clones that have expanded.

j_call d_call v_call clone_size cdr3_nt cdr3_aa
TRBJ1-5 NA TRBV27 NA TGTGCCAGCAGTTTGCCAGGGCCGCACCAGCCCCAGCATTTT CASSLPGPHQPQHF
TRBJ2-4 NA TRBV6-5 once TGTGCCAGCAGTAACATAAACATTCAGTACTTC CASSNINIQYF
TRBJ2-7 NA TRBV2 few TGTGCCAGCAGTGAGGAGGGGCCCTCCTACGAGCAGTACTTC CASSEEGPSYEQYF
TRBJ2-1 NA TRBV7-3 once TGTGCCAGCAGCTTAGCTCTAGCTTCTGAGCAGTTCTTC CASSLALASEQFF
TRBJ1-1 NA TRBV19 NA TGTGCCAGTAGTATAGTCGGGAGGACTGAAGCTTTCTTT CASSIVGRTEAFF
TRBJ2-1 TRBD2 TRBV7-3 NA TGTGCCAGCAGCCACGGGGGTAGCGGGGGTCTTTCCTACAATGAGCAGTTCTTC CASSHGGSGGLSYNEQFF
TRBJ2-7 TRBD1 TRBV5-1 NA TGCGCCAGCAGCTTTAAGACAGGGGGCTACGAGCAGTACTTC CASSFKTGGYEQYF
TRBJ1-5 NA TRBV30 NA TGTGCCTGGAGTGTACACAGGAACAATCAGCCCCAGCATTTT CAWSVHRNNQPQHF
TRBJ2-7 NA TRBV12-3/TRBV12-4 NA TGTGCCAGCAGTTTAATGGTAGGGGCGGAGCAGTACTTC CASSLMVGAEQYF
TRBJ1-6 NA TRBV13 NA TGTGCCAGCAGCCCATACGGAACCGGGACTACACCCCTCCACTTT CASSPYGTGTTPLHF
TRBJ1-4 NA TRBV9 NA TGTGCCAGCAGCGTGGGCGGAGGCAATGAAAAACTGTTTTTT CASSVGGGNEKLFF
TRBJ2-4 TRBD2 TRBV7-2 NA TGTGCCAGCAGCTTAGTAGCGGGGGGACTAGCCAAAAACATTCAGTACTTC CASSLVAGGLAKNIQYF
TRBJ1-2 TRBD1 TRBV4-1 NA TGCGCCAGCAGCCCGGGACAGGGGGCGAGAGGCTACACCTTC CASSPGQGARGYTF
TRBJ1-2 NA TRBV3-1/TRBV3-2 NA TGTGCCAGCAGCCAAGATAGGAACAGGAAGCCCTATGGCTACACCTTC CASSQDRNRKPYGYTF
TRBJ2-7 NA TRBV25-1 NA TGTGCCAGCAGTGAATATGGGCAGGGTGACGAGCAGTACTTC CASSEYGQGDEQYF
TRBJ1-5 NA TRBV12-5 few TGTGCTAGTGGTTTGATCAACGGACTTAGCAATCAGCCCCAGCATTTT CASGLINGLSNQPQHF
TRBJ1-1 TRBD1 TRBV5-1 NA TGCGCCAGCAGCTGGATGGGACAGGGGCCGTCGAACACTGAAGCTTTCTTT CASSWMGQGPSNTEAFF
TRBJ2-4 NA TRBV27 NA TGTGCCACCCAGAGGCAGGGTGGGGGCAGAGACATTCAGTACTTC CATQRQGGGRDIQYF
TRBJ1-4 NA TRBV18 few TGTGCCAGCTCAATCGGATCCGGGGATGAAAAACTGTTTTTT CASSIGSGDEKLFF
TRBJ2-1 TRBD2 TRBV5-1 NA TGCGCCAGCAGCGTAACCGGGACTAGCGGTCAGTTCTTC CASSVTGTSGQFF
TRBJ1-1 TRBD1 TRBV5-1 NA TGCGCCAGCAGCCTTGCCGGGACAGGGTTTCAGGGGACTGAAGCTTTCTTT CASSLAGTGFQGTEAFF
TRBJ2-3 TRBD1 TRBV10-3 NA TGTGCCATCAGTGAGTTACAGGGGGGCACAGATACGCAGTATTTT CAISELQGGTDTQYF
TRBJ1-2 NA TRBV14 NA TGTGCCAGCAGCCAAGATGGCCGGGTCCGTGGCTACACCTTC CASSQDGRVRGYTF
TRBJ1-5 NA TRBV6-5 NA TGTGCCAGCAGTTACATGAGTGATAGCAATCAGCCCCAGCATTTT CASSYMSDSNQPQHF
TRBJ1-5 TRBD1 TRBV7-2 NA TGTGCCAGCAGCTCTGGGACAGGGAGAGTCAGGCAGCCCCAGCATTTT CASSSGTGRVRQPQHF
TRBJ1-1 NA TRBV30 NA TGTGCCTGGAGTGTTCTGAATATAGACACTGAAGCTTTCTTT CAWSVLNIDTEAFF
TRBJ2-6 TRBD1 TRBV9 NA TGTGCCAGCAGCACATCGCCGGGACAGAAGGCTGGGGCCAACGTCCTGACTTTC CASSTSPGQKAGANVLTF
TRBJ2-1 TRBD2 TRBV7-6 NA TGTGCCAGCAGCTTTTCGATCGGACTAGCGGGGGGGCATAAGAATGAGCAGTTCTTC CASSFSIGLAGGHKNEQFF
TRBJ2-5 TRBD2 TRBV5-1 NA TGCGCCAGCAGCCCGCCCGGGACTAGCAGCGAGACCCAGTACTTC CASSPPGTSSETQYF
TRBJ1-4 NA TRBV4-1 NA TGCGCCAGCAGCCAGGGAGTTCGGACGGATAATGAAAAACTGTTTTTT CASSQGVRTDNEKLFF
TRBJ1-1 NA TRBV6-2/TRBV6-3 NA TGTGCCAGCAGCTTACAGGGTCGAACTGAAGCTTTCTTT CASSLQGRTEAFF
TRBJ1-2 TRBD1 TRBV29-1 NA TGCAGCGTTGGGGACAGGGGGCAAGCAGGCTATGGCTACACCTTC CSVGDRGQAGYGYTF
TRBJ1-6 NA TRBV18 NA TGTGCCAGCTCACAACAGGGATATAATTCACCCCTCCACTTT CASSQQGYNSPLHF
TRBJ2-1 TRBD2 TRBV11-3 once TGTGCCAGCAGCCCGGGGGGTCATGAGCAGTTCTTC CASSPGGHEQFF
TRBJ2-2 NA TRBV30 NA TGTGCCTGGAGTGTGCAGGGGGGAACCGGGGAGCTGTTTTTT CAWSVQGGTGELFF
TRBJ1-1 NA TRBV7-8 NA TGTGCCAGCAGCCCCAGGACAGCTATGAACACTGAAGCTTTCTTT CASSPRTAMNTEAFF
TRBJ2-3 NA TRBV9 NA TGTGCCAGCAGCGTTAAGCTAGTGACAGATACGCAGTATTTT CASSVKLVTDTQYF
TRBJ1-1 TRBD1 TRBV5-8 once TGTGCCAGCAGCCCCCGGCTCGACAGGGGAGGGAACACTGAAGCTTTCTTT CASSPRLDRGGNTEAFF
TRBJ2-1 NA TRBV7-2 NA TGTGCCAGCAGCTTCAGGGTCCCCGGAATGGGTGAGCAGTTCTTC CASSFRVPGMGEQFF
TRBJ1-2 NA TRBV25-1 NA TGTGCCAGCAGTGAATTCGAGGGGGGGTCGGCCTATGGCTACACCTTC CASSEFEGGSAYGYTF
TRBJ1-1 TRBD1 TRBV4-1 NA TGCGCCAGCAGCCCCACAGAGGGGACAGGGTTGAACACTGAAGCTTTCTTT CASSPTEGTGLNTEAFF
TRBJ1-1 NA TRBV7-8 NA TGTGCCAGCAGCTCCCCCCCCGTCTCTGAAGCTTTCTTT CASSSPPVSEAFF
TRBJ2-3 NA TRBV20-1 NA TGCAGTGCTAGTGGCGGGATGGGCACAGATACGCAGTATTTT CSASGGMGTDTQYF
TRBJ1-4 NA TRBV10-3 NA TGTGCCATCAGTGTGAACAGGGAAAAACTGTTTTTT CAISVNREKLFF
TRBJ1-1 NA TRBV2 NA TGTGCCAGCAACGGAGGGGTGAACACTGAAGCTTTCTTT CASNGGVNTEAFF
TRBJ2-3 TRBD2 TRBV9 NA TGTGCCAGCAGCGAGGGGACTAGCGGGGGGGATACGCAGTATTTT CASSEGTSGGDTQYF
TRBJ2-1 TRBD1 TRBV18 NA TGTGCCAGCTCACCACAACAGGGGATCGGCAATGAGCAGTTCTTC CASSPQQGIGNEQFF
TRBJ1-3 TRBD1 TRBV4-1 NA TGCGCCAGCAGCCACCAAACAGCAGGGGGGTCTGGAAACACCATATATTTT CASSHQTAGGSGNTIYF
TRBJ1-5 TRBD1 TRBV3-1/TRBV3-2 few TGTGCCAGCAGCCAAGCCGGGACAGGGAATCAGCCCCAGCATTTT CASSQAGTGNQPQHF
TRBJ1-5 NA TRBV30 NA TGTGCCTGGGGGGGAGGGGGTAGACAGCCCCAGCATTTT CAWGGGGRQPQHF
TRBJ1-2 NA TRBV5-8 NA TGTGCCAGCAGCTTTGAAGGGTTTCAAAGGACTCATGGCTACACCTTC CASSFEGFQRTHGYTF
TRBJ2-3 TRBD2 TRBV6-2/TRBV6-3 NA TGTGCCAGCAGTTACTATAGCGGGGGCACAGATACGCAGTATTTT CASSYYSGGTDTQYF
TRBJ2-3 NA TRBV9 NA TGTGCCAGCAGCGTAGACGCGAGCACAGATACGCAGTATTTT CASSVDASTDTQYF
TRBJ2-1 TRBD2 TRBV2 NA TGTGCCAGCAGCCGACTAGCGGGGGGGAGGAATGAGCAGTTCTTC CASSRLAGGRNEQFF
TRBJ1-2 NA TRBV7-2 NA TGTGCCAGCAGCTTAGGAGGGCTGGCAGGGGCGGATGGCTACACCTTC CASSLGGLAGADGYTF
TRBJ1-2 NA TRBV7-9 few TGTGCCAGCAGCCACCCAGGACAGACGATTAACTATGGCTACACCTTC CASSHPGQTINYGYTF
TRBJ2-3 NA TRBV7-9 NA TGTGCCAGCAGCCCCTACACAGATACGCAGTATTTT CASSPYTDTQYF
TRBJ2-1 TRBD2 TRBV4-2 NA TGTGCCAGCAGCCAGGGACTAGACTCGGGAGACAATGAGCAGTTCTTC CASSQGLDSGDNEQFF
TRBJ1-1 NA TRBV2 NA TGTGCCAGCAGTGAGGGAGTGAACACTGAAGCTTTCTTT CASSEGVNTEAFF
TRBJ2-2 TRBD1 TRBV24-1 NA TGTGCCACCAGTGATTTTAGGACAGGGCCCACCGGGGAGCTGTTTTTT CATSDFRTGPTGELFF